This T cell receptor (beta chain) was recorded in a study of blood T cell repertoires in COVID-19. Study overall: Sites across the United States, Italy and Spain contributed samples from acute and convalescent COVID-19.

V dropped 8 bases and J dropped 0 bases, with 17 bases sitting between them. This CDR3 has 16 residues. The germline V gene has CDR1 SGHTA and CDR2 FQGNSA. Per the original methods: Reference gene primer amplification yielded estimated nucleated cell counts. Here immunoSEQ multiplex PCR was the method, and the copy in TCRdb shows in-frame clones only, minus some. V and J calls and clone size are given by that table; D and trimming were obtained from the DNA. The sample shows fewer than 60,000 clones, 75% to 90% of them seen only once. The rearrangement joins TRBV7-2 to TRBJ2-1; TRBD1 is a possible D gene (5 bases). The sequence was obtained from a man aged 55 to 69 with COVID-19, enrolled during active disease. The sequenced material came from peripheral blood. Written as DNA, the CDR3 is TGTGCCAGCCAACTCTGGGGCAAGAGCTCCTACAATGAGCAGTTCTTC. Its translation is CASQLWGKSSYNEQFF.